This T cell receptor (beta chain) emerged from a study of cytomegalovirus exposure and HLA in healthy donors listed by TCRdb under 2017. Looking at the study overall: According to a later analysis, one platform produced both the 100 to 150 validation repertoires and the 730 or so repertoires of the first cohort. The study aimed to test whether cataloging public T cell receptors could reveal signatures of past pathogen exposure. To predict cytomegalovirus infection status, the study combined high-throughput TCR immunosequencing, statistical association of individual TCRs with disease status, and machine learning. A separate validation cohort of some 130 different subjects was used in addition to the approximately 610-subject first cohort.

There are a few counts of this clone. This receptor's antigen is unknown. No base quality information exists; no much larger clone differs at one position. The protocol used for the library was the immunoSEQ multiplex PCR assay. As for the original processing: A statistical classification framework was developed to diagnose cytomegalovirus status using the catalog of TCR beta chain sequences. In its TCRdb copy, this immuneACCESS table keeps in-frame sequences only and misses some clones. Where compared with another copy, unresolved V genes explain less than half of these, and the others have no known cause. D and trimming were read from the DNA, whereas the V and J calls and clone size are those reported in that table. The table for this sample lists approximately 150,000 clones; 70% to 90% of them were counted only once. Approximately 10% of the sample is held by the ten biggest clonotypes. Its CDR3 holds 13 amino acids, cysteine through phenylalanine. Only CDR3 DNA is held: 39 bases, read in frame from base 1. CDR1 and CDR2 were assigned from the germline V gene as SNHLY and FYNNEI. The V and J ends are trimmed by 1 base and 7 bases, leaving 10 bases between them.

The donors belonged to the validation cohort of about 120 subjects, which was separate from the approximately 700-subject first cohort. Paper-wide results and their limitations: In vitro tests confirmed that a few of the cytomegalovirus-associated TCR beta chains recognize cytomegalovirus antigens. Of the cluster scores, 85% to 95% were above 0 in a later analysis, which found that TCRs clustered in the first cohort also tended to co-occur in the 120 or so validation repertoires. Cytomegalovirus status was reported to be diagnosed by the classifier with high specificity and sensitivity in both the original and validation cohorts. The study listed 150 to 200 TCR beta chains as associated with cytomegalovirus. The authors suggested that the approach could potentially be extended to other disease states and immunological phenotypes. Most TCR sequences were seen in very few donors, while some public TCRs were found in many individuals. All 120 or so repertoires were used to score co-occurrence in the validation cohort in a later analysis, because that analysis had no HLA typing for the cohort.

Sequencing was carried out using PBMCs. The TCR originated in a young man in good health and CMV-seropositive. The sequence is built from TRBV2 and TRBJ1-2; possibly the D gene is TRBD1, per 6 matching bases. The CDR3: CASSEEGVSGYTF. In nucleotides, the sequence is TGTGCCAGCAGTGAAGAGGGGGTCTCTGGCTACACCTTC.